This TCR beta chain was profiled in a study of cytomegalovirus exposure and HLA in healthy donors (TCRdb year 2017). About the full investigation: An earlier analysis of roughly 500 of the donors reported approximately 280 Gb of sequence data and 95 million to 120 million unique TCR beta sequences obtained from some 200 million T cells. An early release covering roughly 640 HLA-typed donors comprised about 300 gigabases of sequencing data and tens of millions of unique TCR sequences. The genetic ancestry cluster associated with self-reported Caucasian donors included 81% of the roughly 400 genotyped donors. The aim of the study was to test whether cataloging public T cell receptors could identify signatures of past pathogen exposure. The study used immunosequencing to profile the T cell repertoires of about 670 subjects and linked those repertoires to cytomegalovirus serostatus. Besides the first cohort of approximately 710 subjects, a separate validation cohort made up of 120 different subjects was used. The study combined high-throughput TCR immunosequencing, statistical association of individual TCRs with disease status, and machine learning to predict cytomegalovirus infection status. In a later analysis, previously published TCR beta repertoires from hundreds of donors were re-analyzed and high-resolution HLA genotyping was added so that TCR occurrence patterns could be studied. Rather than using new phenotypic data, the later analysis identified candidate immune exposures from TCR beta sequences and from how often those sequences occurred across donors. An earlier analysis of roughly 600 of the donors used high-throughput TCR beta sequencing to judge whether each TCR beta V gene segment behaved as functional or pseudogenic. Donor age, sex, ethnicity and CMV serostatus were collected together with the repertoire data. A later genetic analysis took genome-wide SNP genotypes for 398 of the 666 donors and used that subset as a discovery cohort. All discovery cohort repertoires had been generated on a single sequencing platform. Both class I and class II loci were covered by HLA typing, at four-digit resolution. Typing coverage varied by locus: roughly 629-640 donors for A, B, C, DRB1 and DQB1; approximately 560 for DQA1; nearly 610 for DPA1; roughly 450 for DPB1. Because of strong linkage in the cohort, five DR-DQ haplotypes were treated as single units for association and clustering. On average, around 240,000 unique TCR beta nucleotide sequences were sequenced per donor among 398 genotyped donors of the cohort, with around 19% of those sequences being non-productive.

Receptors were amplified or captured by the immunoSEQ multiplex PCR assay. For the multiplex PCR, a mixture combining 60 forward primers for TCR Vbeta segments and 13 reverse primers for TCR Jbeta segments was used. The CDR3 region of rearranged TCR beta genes was amplified from genomic DNA by a multiplex PCR assay. Amplified TCR beta libraries were sequenced as 87-base-pair reads on the Illumina HiSeq System. For the original study's pipeline: In a later analysis, approximately 74 million unique TCR beta chains were counted across the 500 to 850 repertoires, and some 10 million of these chains were shared by at least two donors. Raw reads were error-corrected and collapsed into unique sequences with a nearest-neighbor algorithm that merged closely related sequences to remove PCR and sequencing errors. CDR3 sequences were aligned to IMGT reference sequences to assign V, D and J gene segments. For a sequence to be retained, at least a six-nucleotide match to both a V gene segment and a J gene segment was required. A rearrangement was called productive if the CDR3 had no stop codons and remained in frame with V and J, and every other rearrangement was called non-productive. Following IMGT convention, CDR3 was defined as the stretch from the second conserved V-encoded cysteine to the conserved J-encoded phenylalanine. The earlier analysis of about 530 of the donors excluded any sequence lacking an unambiguous match to a single V gene segment. In an earlier analysis of 587 of the donors, a V segment was called functional when productive rearrangements were above 56.7%, and segregating when the standard deviation between donors exceeded 5%. A statistical classification framework was built for diagnosing cytomegalovirus status from the catalog of TCR beta chain sequences. V and J gene assignment, in a later analysis, came from comparing TCR nucleotide sequences with IMGT/GENE-DB human TR gene sequences. The TCRdist pipeline was used in a later analysis to assign CDR3 sequences and most-parsimonious VDJ recombination scenarios. In a later analysis, every TCR beta chain was defined by the combination of its CDR3 amino acid sequence and its V-gene family, and reads without a unique V-gene family were dropped. To address suspected cross-contamination and a sequencing artifact, a later analysis removed approximately 600 highly shared, low-generation-probability nucleotide sequences. A later analysis calculated a clonal expansion index for each public chain from normalized within-repertoire ranks of inferred template counts. Generation probabilities in a later analysis came from a VDJ recombination model fitted to out-of-frame rearrangements, and those results were checked against IGoR. Hypergeometric tests were used in a later analysis to score TCR-TCR, TCR-HLA and TCR-CMV co-occurrence, with a repertoire-size bias correction applied to the TCR pairs. To estimate false discovery rates, a later analysis permuted the HLA or CMV assignments 20 times. In a later analysis, co-occurring TCRs were grouped using DBSCAN, and TCRdist sequence similarity was added for clustering within HLA-allele-positive subsets. For co-occurrence clustering, repertoires with fewer than 30,000 or more than 120,000 public chains were excluded, along with 5 or 6 repertoires with anomalous nucleotide sharing. TCRdb mirrors the immuneACCESS table, restricted to in-frame sequences. Some clones are absent from its copies; in checked studies, under half trace to an unresolved V gene, and the reason for the others is unknown. The DNA gave D and trimming, while V, J and clone size come from that table. This sample holds 100,000 or so clones; about three quarters were observed only once. About 1.5% of the sample is in the top ten clones.

The CDR3 covers 14 residues, taking in both the cysteine and the phenylalanine. CDR3 DNA only is kept here, 42 bases in frame from base 1. V loses 7 bases of germline sequence and J loses 0 bases, and the interval between the two ends is 15 bases. The CDR1 and CDR2 encoded by the germline V gene are SQVTM and ANQGSEA. General conclusions and limits of the study: A few of the identified cytomegalovirus-associated TCR beta chains were confirmed in vitro to be specific for cytomegalovirus antigens. Compared with equally common non-associated chains, HLA-associated TCR beta chains in a later analysis were more clonally expanded and had lower generation probabilities. According to a later analysis, most CMV-associated TCR beta chains appeared to be HLA-restricted, and the HLA associations seemed to be driven largely by CMV exposure. It was suggested by the authors that the approach could potentially be generalized to other disease states and immunological phenotypes. Presence/absence analyses assumed roughly uniform sequencing depth across donors, an assumption that may not hold. Specific HLA alleles were associated with roughly 17,000 TCR beta sequences at a false discovery rate of 0.05 in a later analysis. The sequencing pipeline was judged likely to have produced a cluster of highly shared sequence variants as a technical artifact. In both the original and validation cohorts, the classifier was reported to diagnose cytomegalovirus status with high specificity and sensitivity. Compared with the approximately 720-donor mean, donors in an Asian-associated ancestry cluster had fewer N-insertions in productive TCRs, according to a later genetic analysis. Immune exposure information for the cohort was limited to CMV serostatus. This cohort had only TCR beta chains sequenced, and the lack of alpha or paired-chain data limited which features could be detected. In an earlier analysis of 587 of the donors, most TCR beta V segments appeared in productive rearrangements about 90% or about 30% of the time, broadly matching IMGT annotations. The study gave a list of over 150 TCR beta chains associated with cytomegalovirus. Most TCR sequences were seen in very few donors, while some public TCRs were found in many individuals. The 87-base-pair reads could not distinguish some IMGT-functional V segments, including TRBV6-2 and TRBV6-3, so those segments were excluded. HLA typing was unavailable for some donors at each locus, so association tests used only the typed subset. When HLA alleles, especially DR and DQ, strongly co-occurred, attributing TCR associations to individual alleles was difficult. A later analysis found that TCR association rates varied across HLA loci, with DRB1 alleles showing the most associated TCRs and HLA-C alleles the fewest. Linkage disequilibrium might explain the correlated functional status among segregating V segments, but an unknown experimental factor could not be excluded. A further reported finding was that TCR beta sequences accurately predicted the HLA-A and HLA-B alleles for most subjects in the first cohort. Several of the top co-occurrence clusters appeared to be linked to parvovirus B19, influenza, CMV and Epstein-Barr virus, according to a later analysis. Fewer than 20 rarely observed V segments, including chromosome 9 orphons, were excluded from the earlier analysis of about 610 of the donors because counts were too low. A later genetic analysis associated a missense DCLRE1C variant with V-gene and J-gene trimming of TCR beta chains, and an independent cohort replicated the association.

Comments on this clone: Its antigen has not been determined. Base-call qualities are not available, and no considerably larger clone is one nucleotide away.

The cohort comprised some 700 healthy bone marrow donors. All cohort members were sampled while nominally healthy, although unrecorded immune exposures were likely present. The donor was CMV seronegative and belonged to the group of under 400 seronegative cohort members. A peripheral blood sample was collected from each donor, and TCR beta sequencing was performed on peripheral blood mononuclear cells. The Qiagen DNeasy Blood Extraction Kit was used to extract genomic DNA from the blood cell samples. The TCR was taken from a man aged 40-50 years in good health and CMV-seronegative. Sequences were obtained from PBMCs. The chain was built from TRBV29-1 and TRBJ1-1, and possibly TRBD1, on 6 matching bases. The CDR3 protein: CSARGGGMNTEAFF. In nucleotides, the sequence is TGCAGCGCCAGGGGAGGGGGTATGAACACTGAAGCTTTCTTT.